The 32 T cell receptor beta chains listed next were all sequenced from one sample in a study of cytomegalovirus exposure and HLA in healthy donors. The study ran its PCR with 60 Vbeta and 13 Jbeta primers. Produced via immunoSEQ multiplex PCR; TCRdb's table is partial and in-frame only. Among under 200,000 clones listed, around 81% were seen once. Source material: PBMCs. Every receptor here comes from a young woman in good health and CMV-seropositive.

The J gene is TRBJ2-3, the V gene TRBV19, with TRBD2 as a possible D gene (5 bases). Germline CDR1 reads LNHDA; CDR2 reads SQIVND (reference sequence). The CDR3 extends over 13 amino acids. V lost 3 bases and J lost 6, with 10 bases in between. The CDR3 DNA reads TGTGCCAGTAGTATTAGGACTGGGGATACGCAGTATTTT. Residues: CASSIRTGDTQYF.

This clone was seen only once. The J gene is TRBJ1-5, the V gene TRBV18; 7 bases are a match to TRBD1. Trimming took 6 bases from V and 0 from J; bases not matched to a gene: 11. CDR3 length: 17 amino acids. Germline CDR1 reads KGHSH; CDR2 reads LQKENI. CDR3: CASSSGTATYSNQPQHF. CDR3 nucleotide sequence: TGTGCCAGCTCCTCCGGGACAGCTACCTATAGCAATCAGCCCCAGCATTTT.

V gene TRBV7-3 combines with J gene TRBJ1-6, with D unclear. The CDR3 sequence is 13 residues long. Germline V gene data show CDR1 as SGHTA and CDR2 as FQGTGA. V was pared by 4 bases and J by 10 bases, with 11 bases between. In DNA, the CDR3 is TGTGCCAGCAGCTCCCGGGAAAGATCACCCCTCCACTTT. It encodes CASSSRERSPLHF.

The rearrangement joins TRBV5-1 to TRBJ2-1, with 15 bases identical to TRBD2. The ends lost 3 bases at V and 5 bases at J; junction bases unmatched: 3. The CDR3 has 16 amino acids. Germline lookup yields CDR1 SGHRS and CDR2 YFSETQ. CDR3 sequence: CASSSGLAGGNNEQFF. The CDR3 nucleotides are TGCGCCAGCAGCTCGGGACTAGCGGGGGGTAACAATGAGCAGTTCTTC.

The chain uses TRBV6-6 and TRBJ1-2; 12 bases line up with TRBD1. After removal of 0 bases from V and 8 bases from J, the junction contained 7 bases not matched to a gene. The CDR3 covers 16 residues. Germline lookup yields CDR1 MNHNY and CDR2 SVGAGI (reference sequence). CDR3 region: CASSYSEGQGAWGYTF. The CDR3 DNA follows: TGTGCCAGCAGTTACTCAGAGGGACAGGGGGCTTGGGGCTACACCTTC.

The chain links TRBV2 to TRBJ1-1; 7 positions agree with TRBD1. The germline CDR1 and CDR2 sequences are SNHLY and FYNNEI. This CDR3 region has 13 residues. The V gene end was trimmed by 10 bases and the J gene end by 0 bases; junction bases not matched to a gene: 5. The CDR3 DNA sequence: TGTGCCACTTCGACAGGGATGAACACTGAAGCTTTCTTT. Translating gives CATSTGMNTEAFF.

The gene calls are TRBV2 and TRBJ2-3; 9 nucleotides align to TRBD2. V trimming: 2 bases; J trimming: 1 base; junction bases outside the gene matches: 1. The CDR3 consists of 15 residues. CDR1 and CDR2 from the germline V gene are SNHLY and FYNNEI. The CDR3 protein is CASSERTSGTDTQYF. As DNA, the CDR3 is TGTGCCAGCAGTGAAAGGACTAGCGGCACAGATACGCAGTATTTT. The complete variable domain, with remaining parts taken from reference TRBV2 and TRBJ2-3, reads EPEVTQTPSHQVTQMGQEVILRCVPISNHLYFYWYRQILGQKVEFLVSFYNNEISEKSEIFDDQFSVERPDGSNFTLKIRSTKLEDSAMYFCASSERTSGTDTQYFGPGTRLTVL.

The rearrangement joins TRBV18 to TRBJ1-4; D is ambiguous. V was pared by 3 bases and J by 0 bases, with 11 bases between. Germline CDR1 and CDR2: KGHSH and LQKENI. CDR3 size: 16 residues. The CDR3 DNA reads TGTGCCAGCTCACCGGGCCAGAGAGCAACTAATGAAAAACTGTTTTTT. Its protein is CASSPGQRATNEKLFF.

This clone has just a few counts. The CDR3 DNA follows: TGTGCTAGTGGTTTGGAAACAGGGTTAATAGCTTTCTTT. Its translation: CASGLETGLIAFF. The chain is built from TRBV12-5 and TRBJ1-1, with a possible D match to TRBD1 (6 bases). Trimming left V 1 base short and J 10 bases short, with 13 bases between. Germline assignment: CDR1 LGHNT and CDR2 FRNRAP. The CDR3 is 13 residues long.

CDR3 bases: TGCGCCAGCAGCTTGAGGGCCCAGGGACTTAACACAGATACGCAGTATTTT. Its protein product is CASSLRAQGLNTDTQYF. This chain uses TRBV5-1 with TRBJ2-3, with a possible D match to TRBD2 (6 bases). V was trimmed by 1 base and J by 2 bases, leaving 17 bases between them. Per the germline V gene, CDR1 is SGHRS and CDR2 is YFSETQ. The CDR3 runs to 17 residues.

This clone appeared a few times. The chain uses TRBV9 and TRBJ2-1; D is possibly TRBD2 (5 bases). This CDR3 has 13 residues. Deletions cut 0 bases from V and 10 bases from J, with 11 bases between. CDR1 and CDR2 (germline): SGDLS, YYNGEE. Here the CDR3 DNA reads TGTGCCAGCAGCGTAGCTAACGGGATAGAGCAGTTCTTC. It specifies CASSVANGIEQFF. Drawing the rest from reference TRBV9 and TRBJ2-1, the complete variable domain is DSGVTQTPKHLITATGQRVTLRCSPRSGDLSVYWYQQSLDQGLQFLIQYYNGEERAKGNILERFSAQQFPDLHSELNLSSLELGDSALYFCASSVANGIEQFFGPGTRLTVL.

The chain employs TRBV18 and TRBJ1-6, with 7 bases that match TRBD1. The CDR3 consists of 14 residues. Germline loops: CDR1 KGHSH, CDR2 LQKENI. V shed 2 bases and J 8 bases; nucleotides not matched to a gene: 3. The CDR3 here is CASSPGQVDSPLHF. The CDR3 DNA follows: TGTGCCAGCTCACCAGGACAGGTTGATTCACCCCTCCACTTT.

The V call is TRBV7-9, the J call TRBJ2-5; 8 bases map to TRBD2. J was trimmed by 0 bases and V by 5 bases; bases with no gene match: 8. CDR1 and CDR2 from the germline V gene are SEHNR and FQNEAQ (reference sequence). The CDR3 has 16 residues. DNA of the CDR3: TGTGCCAGCAGCATTCGGAGCGGGGGCAACCAAGAGACCCAGTACTTC. This encodes CASSIRSGGNQETQYF.

This chain connects TRBV6-1 to TRBJ2-1; 7 bases are shared with TRBD1. The germline V gene encodes CDR1 MNHNS and CDR2 SASEGT. V shed 5 bases, J shed 9 bases, and the junction held 7 bases outside the gene matches. The CDR3 totals 13 residues. The CDR3, as DNA: TGTGCCAGCAGTTTGGGGACAGTTGGTGAGCAGTTCTTC. Its protein product is CASSLGTVGEQFF.

The rearrangement joins TRBV11-2 to TRBJ2-4; 7 nucleotides match TRBD1. Germline V gives CDR1 SGHAT, CDR2 FQNNGV. CDR3 length: 16 residues. J gave up 4 bases and V 1 base, and 7 bases lay outside the gene matches. As DNA, the CDR3 is TGTGCCAGCAGCTTAGGGAAAGGGACAGTGAAAAACATTCAGTACTTC. Protein product: CASSLGKGTVKNIQYF.

This chain connects TRBV2 to TRBJ2-5; TRBD2 agrees at 9 bases. After removal of 8 bases from V and 2 bases from J, the junction contained 6 bases not matched to a gene. CDR3 length equals 14 residues. Germline V lookup: CDR1 SNHLY, CDR2 FYNNEI. The CDR3 loop reads CASRASGAQETQYF. DNA of the CDR3: TGTGCCAGCCGGGCTAGCGGGGCGCAAGAGACCCAGTACTTC.

The V and J genes are TRBV20-1 and TRBJ2-7; D is unresolved. This CDR3 contains 11 residues. Germline V gene data show CDR1 as DFQATT and CDR2 as SNEGSKA (reference sequence). Between the trimmed V and J ends, which lost 6 bases and 7 bases, there was a span of 13 bases. DNA of the CDR3: TGCAGTGCGCCGAGGCAGAGGGAGCAGTACTTC. It yields the protein CSAPRQREQYF.

The rearrangement joins TRBV6-6 to TRBJ1-5; D is possibly TRBD1 (5 bases). This CDR3 is built from 13 residues. The germline V and J ends were trimmed by 7 bases and 4 bases, with 11 bases remaining between them. Germline V gene lookup returns CDR1 MNHNY and CDR2 SVGAGI (reference sequence). The CDR3 nucleotides read TGTGCCAGCACCTCAGACAGAAATCAGCCCCAGCATTTT. As protein: CASTSDRNQPQHF.

A few counts support this clone. The chain couples TRBV7-3 to TRBJ2-1, with 8 bases identical to TRBD1. The germline V gene encodes CDR1 SGHTA and CDR2 FQGTGA. The junction had 11 bases not matched to a gene; V was cut back by 0 bases and J by 7 bases. The CDR3 loop spans 17 amino acids. CDR3 sequence reads: CASSLTIGQGKENEQFF. CDR3 nucleotide sequence: TGTGCCAGCAGCTTAACGATCGGACAGGGCAAGGAGAATGAGCAGTTCTTC. Based on the CDR3 plus reference TRBV7-3 and TRBJ2-1, the full variable domain is GAGVSQTPSNKVTEKGKYVELRCDPISGHTALYWYRQSLGQGPEFLIYFQGTGAADDSGLPNDRFFAVRPEGSVSTLKIQRTERGDSAVYLCASSLTIGQGKENEQFFGPGTRLTVL.

This chain uses TRBV18 with TRBJ1-2, with D tentatively TRBD1 (6 bases). Germline V gene sequence: CDR1 KGHSH, CDR2 LQKENI. With 2 bases removed from V and 2 bases from J, the gap between germline ends came to 9 bases. The CDR3 is 14 amino acids. The DNA of the CDR3 is TGTGCCAGCTCACCAAACAGGGAAAACTATGGCTACACCTTC. It translates to CASSPNRENYGYTF.

This clone was observed a single time. The V and J genes are TRBV15 and TRBJ2-5; D unresolved. Trimming cost V 1 base and J 1 base, with 7 bases left between them. The CDR3 consists of 14 residues. Germline V gene lookup returns CDR1 LNHNV and CDR2 YYDKDF (reference sequence). The CDR3 spells CATSRGASQETQYF. The CDR3 region has the DNA TGTGCCACCAGCAGAGGGGCCAGCCAAGAGACCCAGTACTTC. Together with reference TRBV15 and TRBJ2-5, the CDR3 gives the full variable domain: DAMVIQNPRYQVTQFGKPVTLSCSQTLNHNVMYWYQQKSSQAPKLLFHYYDKDFNNEADTPDNFQSRRPNTSFCFLDIRSPGLGDTAMYLCATSRGASQETQYFGPGTRLLVL.

The CDR3 protein is CASSQVGLNEKLFF. CDR3 nucleotides: TGTGCCAGCAGCCAGGTTGGGTTAAATGAAAAACTGTTTTTT. This chain links TRBV11-2 with TRBJ1-4; no firm D call. In germline, CDR1 is SGHAT, CDR2 FQNNGV. Trimming stripped 5 bases from V and 5 bases from J, with 12 bases between. The CDR3 is 14 residues long.

The chain has TRBV11-2 and TRBJ2-1; 13 bases align to TRBD2. Germline loops: CDR1 SGHAT, CDR2 FQNNGV. The CDR3 totals 18 residues. Trimming at V came to 5 bases and at J to 5 bases, leaving 12 bases not matched to a gene. The CDR3 spells CASSPTSGGALVHNEQFF. The CDR3 coding sequence is TGTGCCAGCAGCCCAACTAGCGGGGGGGCCTTAGTCCACAATGAGCAGTTCTTC.

V gene TRBV5-1 combines with J gene TRBJ2-2, with 7 bases that match TRBD2. Germline-derived CDR1 and CDR2 are SGHRS and YFSETQ. After removal of 2 bases from V and 2 bases from J, the junction contained 3 bases not matched to a gene. The length of the CDR3 is 15 residues. The chain's CDR3 is CASSFRGGNTGELFF. DNA for the CDR3: TGCGCCAGCAGCTTCCGCGGGGGTAACACCGGGGAGCTGTTTTTT.

The rearrangement links TRBV7-5 to TRBJ2-7; the D call of TRBD2 is as the table states it, not checked on the DNA. TRBV7-5 is noted as a pseudogene. This CDR3 comprises 17 residues. Here the CDR3 reads CVRSLVALGGLSVEQYV. In DNA form, the CDR3 reads TGTGTCAGAAGCTTAGTCGCATTGGGGGGGCTGAGCGTCGAGCAGTACGTC.

The DNA of the CDR3 is TGTGCCAGCAGCTCTCAAGCGGGCAGCACAGATACGCAGTATTTT. Protein product: CASSSQAGSTDTQYF. V is TRBV7-3 and J is TRBJ2-3, with D tentatively TRBD2 (6 bases). From germline, CDR1 is SGHTA and CDR2 FQGTGA. Trimming cost V 4 bases and J 0 bases, with 11 bases left between them. The length of the CDR3 is 15 residues.

CDR3 bases: TGTGCCAGCAGCCGACAGGGGGCTAACTATGGCTACACCTTC. Translating it yields CASSRQGANYGYTF. The V call is TRBV11-3, the J call TRBJ1-2, with TRBD1 identical over 9 bases. Losses at the gene ends were 5 bases for V and 0 bases for J; bases not matched to a gene: 1. Germline V gene sequence: CDR1 SGHNT, CDR2 YENEEA. This CDR3 is 14 amino acids long.

The rearrangement links TRBV9 to TRBJ2-2; tentative D call: TRBD2 (7 bases). In germline, CDR1 is SGDLS, CDR2 YYNGEE. The CDR3 extends over 16 amino acids. Trimming cost V 0 bases and J 4 bases, with 13 bases left between them. CDR3 nucleotide sequence: TGTGCCAGCAGCGTAGGAGGGGGGGCTAGCACCGGGGAGCTGTTTTTT. This gives the protein CASSVGGGASTGELFF.

The chain employs TRBV2 and TRBJ2-5; TRBD2 might be the D (6 bases). The tail of the sequence fits TRBJ2-7 better, so the J call may be wrong. The CDR3 covers 15 residues. Germline loops: CDR1 SNHLY, CDR2 FYNNEI. The CDR3 sequence is CASMGGLKSSYEQYF. The CDR3, as DNA: TGTGCCAGCATGGGAGGACTCAAGAGCTCCTACGAGCAGTACTTC.

This chain joins TRBV4-2 and TRBJ2-2, with unresolved D. This CDR3 has 14 amino acids. Trimming stripped 1 base from V and 3 bases from J, with 6 bases between. Germline CDR1 is LGHNA and CDR2 is YNFKEQ. CDR3 in DNA: TGTGCCAGCAGCCAAGTCCCGGACACCGGGGAGCTGTTTTTT. Translation: CASSQVPDTGELFF.

The chain links TRBV27 to TRBJ2-7, with D possibly TRBD2 on 7 matching bases. Trimming took 6 bases from V and 9 from J, leaving 24 bases between them. This CDR3 contains 15 residues. The germline gives CDR1 MNHEY, CDR2 SMNVEV (reference sequence). As DNA, the CDR3 is TGTGCCAGCAGCCCGAGAATGGCGGGGGCTACGGGGCAGTACGTC. This sequence encodes CASSPRMAGATGQYV.

The chain combines TRBV6-5 with TRBJ1-2; D is unresolved. Germline-derived CDR1 and CDR2 are MNHEY and SVGAGI. The CDR3 is 13 amino acids. V dropped 2 bases and J dropped 8 bases, with 12 bases sitting between them. The CDR3 nucleotides are TGTGCCAGCAGTTACGCGGGGTTGGACGGCTACACCTTC. Translation gives CASSYAGLDGYTF.